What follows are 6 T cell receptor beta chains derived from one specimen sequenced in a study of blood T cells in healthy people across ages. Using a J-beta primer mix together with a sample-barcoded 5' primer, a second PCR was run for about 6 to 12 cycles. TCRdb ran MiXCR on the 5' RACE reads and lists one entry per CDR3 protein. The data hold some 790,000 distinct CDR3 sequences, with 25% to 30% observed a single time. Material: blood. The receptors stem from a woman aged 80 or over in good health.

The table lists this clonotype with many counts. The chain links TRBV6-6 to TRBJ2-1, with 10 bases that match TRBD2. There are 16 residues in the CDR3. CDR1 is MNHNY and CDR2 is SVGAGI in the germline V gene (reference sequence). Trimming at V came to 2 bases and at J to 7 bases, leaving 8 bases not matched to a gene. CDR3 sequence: CASSYGVSGGKNEQFF. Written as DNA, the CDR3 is TGTGCCAGCAGTTACGGGGTTAGCGGGGGGAAAAATGAGCAGTTCTTC.

The CDR3 coding sequence is TGTGCCAGCAGTTCGCAGGGGAACTACAATGAGCAGTTCTTC. Translating it yields CASSSQGNYNEQFF. V and J are TRBV6-2 or TRBV6-3 and TRBJ2-1, with D perhaps matching TRBD1 (6 bases). Trimming removed 4 bases at V and 3 bases at J, with 10 bases between. Per the germline V gene, CDR1 is MNHEY and CDR2 is SVGEGT. The CDR3 consists of 14 residues.

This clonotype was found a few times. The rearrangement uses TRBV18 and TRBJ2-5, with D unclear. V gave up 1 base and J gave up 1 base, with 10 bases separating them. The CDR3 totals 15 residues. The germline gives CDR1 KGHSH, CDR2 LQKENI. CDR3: CASSPRSEFQETQYF. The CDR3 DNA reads TGTGCCAGCTCACCACGGTCAGAGTTCCAAGAGACCCAGTACTTC.

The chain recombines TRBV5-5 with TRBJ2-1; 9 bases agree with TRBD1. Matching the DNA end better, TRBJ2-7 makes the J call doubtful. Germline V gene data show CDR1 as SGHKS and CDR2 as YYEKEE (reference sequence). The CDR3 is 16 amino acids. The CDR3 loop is CASSLAGQGIYNEQYF. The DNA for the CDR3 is TGTGCCAGCAGCTTAGCCGGACAGGGGATATACAATGAGCAGTACTTC.

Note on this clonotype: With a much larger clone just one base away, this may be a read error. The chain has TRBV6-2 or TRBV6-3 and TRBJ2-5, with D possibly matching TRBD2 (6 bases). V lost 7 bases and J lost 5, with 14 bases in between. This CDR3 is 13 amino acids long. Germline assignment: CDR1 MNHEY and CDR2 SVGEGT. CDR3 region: CASTWGTLETQYF. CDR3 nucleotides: TGTGCCAGCACTTGGGGGACTTTGGAGACCCAGTACTTC.

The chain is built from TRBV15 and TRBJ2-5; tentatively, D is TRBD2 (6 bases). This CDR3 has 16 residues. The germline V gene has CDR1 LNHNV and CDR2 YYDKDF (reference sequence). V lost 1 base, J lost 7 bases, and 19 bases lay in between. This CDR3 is CATSRGGRGRLGTQYF. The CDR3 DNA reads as TGTGCCACCAGCAGAGGTGGGCGGGGTAGGTTGGGGACCCAGTACTTC.